This T cell receptor (beta chain) originates from a study of blood T cell repertoires in COVID-19. This clone is a singleton in its sample. This CDR3 region has 16 residues. Germline CDR1 LNHDA, CDR2 SQIVND (reference sequence). Losses at the gene ends were 7 bases for V and 2 bases for J; bases not matched to a gene: 5. TCRdb keeps only in-frame clones here, not all; method: immunoSEQ multiplex PCR. This sample has 200,000 to 300,000 clones, with just under 85% found just once. The rearrangement uses TRBV19 and TRBJ1-4; 12 nucleotides align to TRBD1. The receptor was isolated from a woman in her sixties or seventies with active or convalescent COVID-19. Sequenced sample: peripheral blood. The chain's CDR3 is CASKGQGAVTNEKLFF. CDR3 coding DNA: TGTGCCAGTAAGGGACAGGGGGCCGTCACTAATGAAAAACTGTTTTTT.